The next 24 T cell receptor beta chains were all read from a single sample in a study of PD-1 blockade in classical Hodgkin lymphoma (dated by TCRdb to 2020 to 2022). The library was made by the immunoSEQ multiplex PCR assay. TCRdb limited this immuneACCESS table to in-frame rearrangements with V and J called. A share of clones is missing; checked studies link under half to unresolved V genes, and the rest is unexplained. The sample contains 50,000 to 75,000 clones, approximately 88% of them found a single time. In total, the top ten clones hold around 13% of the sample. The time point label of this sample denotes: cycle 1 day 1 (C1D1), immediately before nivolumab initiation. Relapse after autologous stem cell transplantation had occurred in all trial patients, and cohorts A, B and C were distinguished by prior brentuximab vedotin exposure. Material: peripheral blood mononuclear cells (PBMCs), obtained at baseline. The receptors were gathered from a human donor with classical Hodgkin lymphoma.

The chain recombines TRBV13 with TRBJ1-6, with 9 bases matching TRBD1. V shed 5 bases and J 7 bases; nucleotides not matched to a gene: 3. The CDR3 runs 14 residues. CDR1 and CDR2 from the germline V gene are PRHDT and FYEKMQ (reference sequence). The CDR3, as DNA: TGTGCCAGCAGCCCCGACAGGGGGAATTCACCCCTCCACTTT. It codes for CASSPDRGNSPLHF.

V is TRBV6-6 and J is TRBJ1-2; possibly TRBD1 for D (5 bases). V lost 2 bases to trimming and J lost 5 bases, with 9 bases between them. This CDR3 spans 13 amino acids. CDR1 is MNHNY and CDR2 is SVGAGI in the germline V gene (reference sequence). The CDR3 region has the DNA TGTGCCAGCAGTTACGTTAGGGGTTATGGCTACACCTTC. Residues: CASSYVRGYGYTF.

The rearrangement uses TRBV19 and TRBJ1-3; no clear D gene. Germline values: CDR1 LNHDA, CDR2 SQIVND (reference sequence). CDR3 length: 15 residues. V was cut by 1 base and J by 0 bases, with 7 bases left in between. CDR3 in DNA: TGTGCCAGTAGTATAGGGCAGCTCTCTGGAAACACCATATATTTT. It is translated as CASSIGQLSGNTIYF.

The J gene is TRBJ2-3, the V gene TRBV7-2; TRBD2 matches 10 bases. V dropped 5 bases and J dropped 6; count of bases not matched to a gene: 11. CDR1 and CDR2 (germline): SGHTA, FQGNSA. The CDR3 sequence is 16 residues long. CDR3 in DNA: TGTGCCAGCAGCGCCGGGCTAGCGGGGGCCAGGGATACGCAGTATTTT. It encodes CASSAGLAGARDTQYF.

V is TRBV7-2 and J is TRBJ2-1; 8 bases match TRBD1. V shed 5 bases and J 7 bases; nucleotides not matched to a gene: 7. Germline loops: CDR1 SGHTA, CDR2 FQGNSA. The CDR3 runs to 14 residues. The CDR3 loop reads CASSTGGISNEQFF. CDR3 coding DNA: TGTGCCAGCAGCACAGGGGGGATTAGTAATGAGCAGTTCTTC. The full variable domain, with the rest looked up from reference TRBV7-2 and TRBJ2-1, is GAGVSQSPSNKVTEKGKDVELRCDPISGHTALYWYRQSLGQGLEFLIYFQGNSAPDKSGLPSDRFSAERTGGSVSTLTIQRTQQEDSAVYLCASSTGGISNEQFFGPGTRLTVL.

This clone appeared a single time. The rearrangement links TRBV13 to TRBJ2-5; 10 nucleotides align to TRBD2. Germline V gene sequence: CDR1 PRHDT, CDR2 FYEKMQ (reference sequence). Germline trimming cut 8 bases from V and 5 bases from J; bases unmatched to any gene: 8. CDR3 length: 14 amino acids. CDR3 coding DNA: TGTGCCAGCCGGAAGCGGGGGGGCCTGGAGACCCAGTACTTC. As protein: CASRKRGGLETQYF. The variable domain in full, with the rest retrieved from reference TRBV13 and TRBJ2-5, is AAGVIQSPRHLIKEKRETATLKCYPIPRHDTVYWYQQGPGQDPQFLISFYEKMQSDKGSIPDRFSAQQFSDYHSELNMSSLELGDSALYFCASRKRGGLETQYFGPGTRLLVL.

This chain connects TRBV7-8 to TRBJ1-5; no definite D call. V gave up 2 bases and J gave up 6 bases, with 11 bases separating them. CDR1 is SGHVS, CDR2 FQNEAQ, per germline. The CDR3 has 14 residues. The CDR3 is CASSLLSKPQPQHF. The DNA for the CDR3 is TGTGCCAGCAGCTTACTAAGTAAGCCTCAGCCCCAGCATTTT.

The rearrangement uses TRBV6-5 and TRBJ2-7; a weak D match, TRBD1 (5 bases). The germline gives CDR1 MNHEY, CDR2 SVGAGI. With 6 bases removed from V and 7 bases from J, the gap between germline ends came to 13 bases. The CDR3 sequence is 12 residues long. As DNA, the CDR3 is TGTGCCAGCAGCACAGGAAAAACAGAGCAGTACTTC. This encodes CASSTGKTEQYF.

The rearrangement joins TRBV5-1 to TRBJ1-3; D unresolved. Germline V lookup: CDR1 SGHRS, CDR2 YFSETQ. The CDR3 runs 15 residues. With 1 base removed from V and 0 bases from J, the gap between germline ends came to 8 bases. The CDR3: CASSLNLFSGNTIYF. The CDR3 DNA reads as TGCGCCAGCAGCTTGAACCTATTCTCTGGAAACACCATATATTTT.

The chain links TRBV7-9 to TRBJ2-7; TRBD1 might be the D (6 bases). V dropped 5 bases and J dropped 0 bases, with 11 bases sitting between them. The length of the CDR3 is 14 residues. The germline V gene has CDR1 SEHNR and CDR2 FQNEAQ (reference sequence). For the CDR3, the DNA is TGTGCCAGCAGCGCCGTGGACAGCTCCTACGAGCAGTACTTC. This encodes CASSAVDSSYEQYF.

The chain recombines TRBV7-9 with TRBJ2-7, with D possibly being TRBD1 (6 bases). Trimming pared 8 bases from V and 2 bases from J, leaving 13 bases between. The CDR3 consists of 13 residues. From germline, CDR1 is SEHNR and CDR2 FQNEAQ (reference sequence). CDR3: CASGPQGTYEQYF. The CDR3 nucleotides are TGTGCCAGCGGGCCCCAGGGGACCTACGAGCAGTACTTC.

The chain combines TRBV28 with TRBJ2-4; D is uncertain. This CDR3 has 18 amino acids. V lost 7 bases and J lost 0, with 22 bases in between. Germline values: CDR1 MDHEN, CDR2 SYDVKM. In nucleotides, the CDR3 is TGTGCCAGCACATGGGGTAAAAGCCTAGTTCTAGCCAAAAACATTCAGTACTTC. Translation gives CASTWGKSLVLAKNIQYF.

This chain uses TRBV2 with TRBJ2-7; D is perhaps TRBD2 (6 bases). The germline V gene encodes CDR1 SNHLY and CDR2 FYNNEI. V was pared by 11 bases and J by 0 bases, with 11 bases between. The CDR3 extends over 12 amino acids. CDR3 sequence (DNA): TGTGCCGGGCAGACTAGCTCCTACGAGCAGTACTTC. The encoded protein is CAGQTSSYEQYF.

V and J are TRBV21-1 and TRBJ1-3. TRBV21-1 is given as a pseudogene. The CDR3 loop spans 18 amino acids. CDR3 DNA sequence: TGTGCCAGCAGCAAAAAGGAGGCAGGGCGATGCTCTGGAAACACCATATATTTT. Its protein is CASSKKEAGRCSGNTIYF.

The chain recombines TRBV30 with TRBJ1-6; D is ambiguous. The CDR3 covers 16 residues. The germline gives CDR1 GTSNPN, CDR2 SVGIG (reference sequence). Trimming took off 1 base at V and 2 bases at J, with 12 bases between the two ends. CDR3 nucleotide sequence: TGTGCCTGGAGTGGCCATGGGGTAACCTATAATTCACCCCTCCACTTT. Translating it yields CAWSGHGVTYNSPLHF.

The CDR3 here is CSVEDLIGDANTGELFF. The DNA for the CDR3 is TGCAGCGTTGAAGACCTCATCGGAGACGCGAACACCGGGGAGCTGTTTTTT. The chain links TRBV29-1 to TRBJ2-2; D gene unclear. Per the germline V gene, CDR1 is SQVTM and CDR2 is ANQGSEA. Trimming removed 0 bases at V and 0 bases at J, with 14 bases between. CDR3 size: 17 residues.

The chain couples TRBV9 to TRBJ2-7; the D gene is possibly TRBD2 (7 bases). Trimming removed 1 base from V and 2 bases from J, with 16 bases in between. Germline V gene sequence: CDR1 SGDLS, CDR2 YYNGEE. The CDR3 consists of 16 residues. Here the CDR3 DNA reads TGTGCCAGCAGCGTAAGGGGGGGAGGGTCCACCTACGAGCAGTACTTC. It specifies CASSVRGGGSTYEQYF.

The CDR3 is CASSQKGMDTDTQYF. Here the CDR3 DNA reads TGCGCCAGCAGCCAGAAGGGAATGGACACAGATACGCAGTATTTT. V is TRBV4-3 and J is TRBJ2-3; D gene uncertain. CDR1 and CDR2 (germline): LGHNA, YSLEER. The CDR3 sequence is 15 residues long. V dropped 3 bases and J dropped 2 bases, with 12 bases sitting between them.

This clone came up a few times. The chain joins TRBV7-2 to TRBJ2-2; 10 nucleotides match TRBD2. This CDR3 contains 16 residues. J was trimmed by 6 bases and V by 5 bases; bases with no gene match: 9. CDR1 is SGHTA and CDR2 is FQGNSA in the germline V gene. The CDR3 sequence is CASSGAGGTIAGELFF. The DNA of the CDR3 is TGTGCCAGCAGCGGAGCGGGGGGGACCATTGCCGGGGAGCTGTTTTTT. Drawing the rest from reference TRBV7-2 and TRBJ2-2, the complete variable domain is GAGVSQSPSNKVTEKGKDVELRCDPISGHTALYWYRQSLGQGLEFLIYFQGNSAPDKSGLPSDRFSAERTGGSVSTLTIQRTQQEDSAVYLCASSGAGGTIAGELFFGEGSRLTVL.

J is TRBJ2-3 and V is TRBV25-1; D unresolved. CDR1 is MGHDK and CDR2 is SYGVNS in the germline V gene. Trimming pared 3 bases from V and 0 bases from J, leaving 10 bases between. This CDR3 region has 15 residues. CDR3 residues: CASSDLGSSTDTQYF. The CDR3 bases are TGTGCCAGCAGTGATCTGGGGTCCAGCACAGATACGCAGTATTTT. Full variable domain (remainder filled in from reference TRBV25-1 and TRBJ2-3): EADIYQTPRYLVIGTGKKITLECSQTMGHDKMYWYQQDPGMELHLIHYSYGVNSTEKGDLSSESTVSRIRTEHFPLTLESARPSHTSQYLCASSDLGSSTDTQYFGPGTRLTVL.

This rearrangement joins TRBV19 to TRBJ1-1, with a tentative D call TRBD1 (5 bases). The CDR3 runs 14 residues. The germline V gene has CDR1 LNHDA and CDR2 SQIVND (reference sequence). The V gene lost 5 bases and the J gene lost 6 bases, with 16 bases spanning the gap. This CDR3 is CASSQGEAPPEAFF. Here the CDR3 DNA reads TGTGCCAGTAGTCAAGGGGAGGCGCCACCTGAAGCTTTCTTT.

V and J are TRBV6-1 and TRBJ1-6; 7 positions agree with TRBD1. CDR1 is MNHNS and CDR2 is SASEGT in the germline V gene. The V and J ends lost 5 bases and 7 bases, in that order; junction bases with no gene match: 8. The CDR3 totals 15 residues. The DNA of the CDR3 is TGTGCCAGCAGTAAGGACAGGCCGACAAATTCACCCCTCCACTTT. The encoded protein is CASSKDRPTNSPLHF.

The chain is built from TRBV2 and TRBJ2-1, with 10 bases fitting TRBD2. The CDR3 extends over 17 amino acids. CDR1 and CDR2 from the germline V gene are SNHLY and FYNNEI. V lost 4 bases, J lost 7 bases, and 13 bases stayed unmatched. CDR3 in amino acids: CASSANPDGTSENEQFF. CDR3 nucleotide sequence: TGTGCCAGCAGTGCAAACCCGGACGGGACTAGCGAGAATGAGCAGTTCTTC.

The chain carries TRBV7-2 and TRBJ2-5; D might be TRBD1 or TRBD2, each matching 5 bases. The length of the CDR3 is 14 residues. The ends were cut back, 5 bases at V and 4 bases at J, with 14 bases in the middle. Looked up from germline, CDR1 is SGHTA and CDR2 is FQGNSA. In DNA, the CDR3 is TGTGCCAGCAGCCGCCCGGGAAGGGGAGAGACCCAGTACTTC. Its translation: CASSRPGRGETQYF.